Listed here are 17 T cell receptor beta chains from one sample, sequenced in a study of blood T cell repertoires in COVID-19. Data came from immunoSEQ multiplex PCR; TCRdb stores just in-frame clones and leaves some out. The sample includes 200,000 to 300,000 clones, about 90% of them seen just once. Sequencing was done on a sample of PBMCs or T cells enriched from blood (not recorded which). The source is a man aged 45-60 years who had been exposed to COVID-19.

In this sample, this clone turned up a few times. This chain joins TRBV4-1 and TRBJ1-5, with unresolved D. This CDR3 is 15 amino acids long. Between the trimmed V and J ends, which lost 0 bases and 5 bases, there was a span of 11 bases. Germline CDR1 MGHRA, CDR2 YSYEKL. CDR3 DNA: TGCGCCAGCAGCCAAGATCCCGGGAAGGATCAGCCCCAGCATTTT. It translates to CASSQDPGKDQPQHF.

This clone was recorded a few times. V is TRBV18 and J is TRBJ1-6; 7 bases fit TRBD1. The CDR3 runs 16 residues. Per the germline V gene, CDR1 is KGHSH and CDR2 is LQKENI. V lost 4 bases to trimming and J lost 9 bases; unmatched junction nucleotides: 12. The chain's CDR3 is CASSQETGSSGSPLHF. The CDR3 nucleotides are TGTGCCAGCTCACAAGAGACAGGGTCGAGTGGTTCACCCCTCCACTTT.

This clone was observed a single time. The rearrangement links TRBV6-2 or TRBV6-3 to TRBJ1-2, with D maybe TRBD1 (6 bases). The CDR3 is 15 residues long. CDR1 is MNHEY and CDR2 is SVGEGT in the germline V gene. Trimming shortened V by 6 bases and J by 4 bases, and 18 bases separated the two germline ends. The CDR3 protein is CASSSRTVLRYGYTF. The DNA for the CDR3 is TGTGCCAGCAGCTCCCGGACAGTTCTCCGCTATGGCTACACCTTC.

This clone was counted a few times. The chain employs TRBV9 and TRBJ2-7; 9 bases match TRBD1. The J segment lost 3 bases and the V segment lost 3 bases, leaving 7 bases of the junction unmatched. The CDR3 is made up of 15 amino acids. CDR1 SGDLS and CDR2 YYNGEE come from the germline V gene. In DNA, the CDR3 is TGTGCCAGCAGCGGCCCGGGACAGGGTATCTACGAGCAGTACTTC. This gives the protein CASSGPGQGIYEQYF.

This chain links TRBV5-8 with TRBJ2-7; D gene uncertain. Trimming removed 0 bases from V and 3 bases from J, with 4 bases in between. CDR3 length: 12 amino acids. From germline, CDR1 is SGHTS and CDR2 YDEGEE. Here the CDR3 reads CASSLGVYEQYF. The CDR3 DNA reads TGTGCCAGCAGCTTGGGCGTCTACGAGCAGTACTTC.

This clone appeared a few times. The chain couples TRBV7-9 to TRBJ1-2; 10 bases agree with TRBD1. J lost 4 bases, V lost 4 bases, and 15 bases had no gene match. Germline CDR1 reads SEHNR; CDR2 reads FQNEAQ (reference sequence). The CDR3 is 18 amino acids. The CDR3 nucleotides read TGTGCCAGCAGCTCGGCAAGGCGGACAGGGGGTCGCAGCTATGGCTACACCTTC. This gives the protein CASSSARRTGGRSYGYTF.

The V gene is TRBV28, the J gene TRBJ1-1; 8 bases map to TRBD1. The CDR3 runs to 12 residues. CDR1 and CDR2 (germline): MDHEN, SYDVKM. Losses at the gene ends were 6 bases for V and 8 bases for J; bases not matched to a gene: 5. The CDR3 nucleotides are TGTGCCAGCAGCACAGGGGGGTGGGAAGCTTTCTTT. Protein sequence: CASSTGGWEAFF.

Only one count was recorded for this clone. V gene TRBV9 combines with J gene TRBJ1-2; 12 bases are a match to TRBD1. Germline CDR1 reads SGDLS; CDR2 reads YYNGEE. With V trimmed by 2 bases and J by 7 bases, 6 bases remained unmatched. CDR3 size: 15 residues. The chain's CDR3 is CASSVAGQGASGYTF. The CDR3 region has the DNA TGTGCCAGCAGCGTCGCGGGACAGGGGGCCTCTGGCTACACCTTC.

The chain joins TRBV19 to TRBJ2-3, with 7 bases identical to TRBD1. V lost 6 bases to trimming and J lost 1 base; unmatched junction nucleotides: 7. Germline CDR1 and CDR2: LNHDA and SQIVND (reference sequence). The CDR3 is 15 amino acids. The CDR3 sequence: CASRNRGMGTDTQYF. In nucleotides, the CDR3 is TGTGCCAGTAGGAACAGGGGAATGGGCACAGATACGCAGTATTTT.

V and J are TRBV28 and TRBJ1-3; D may be TRBD1 (5 bases). V shed 7 bases and J shed 3 bases, with 16 bases lying between them. The CDR3 covers 15 residues. The germline V gene has CDR1 MDHEN and CDR2 SYDVKM. The CDR3 DNA reads as TGTGCCAGCACCCCTGGGGGGGGAATTGGAAACACCATATATTTT. It encodes CASTPGGGIGNTIYF.

This chain joins TRBV7-9 and TRBJ2-1; 7 nucleotides align to TRBD2. CDR3 length: 13 residues. With V trimmed by 0 bases and J by 7 bases, 0 bases remained unmatched. The germline V gene has CDR1 SEHNR and CDR2 FQNEAQ (reference sequence). For the CDR3, the DNA is TGTGCCAGCAGCTTAGCGGGGGGGAATGAGCAGTTCTTC. It codes for CASSLAGGNEQFF.

The V gene is TRBV12-5, the J gene TRBJ2-2; TRBD2 aligns across 7 bases. The germline CDR1 and CDR2 sequences are LGHNT and FRNRAP. The CDR3 contains 13 residues. V trimming: 6 bases; J trimming: 4 bases; junction bases outside the gene matches: 2. CDR3 coding DNA: TGTGCTAGTGGCGGGAGGAGCACCGGGGAGCTGTTTTTT. This gives the protein CASGGRSTGELFF.

This rearrangement joins TRBV19 to TRBJ2-1, with 13 bases matching TRBD2. Germline values: CDR1 LNHDA, CDR2 SQIVND (reference sequence). CDR3 length: 16 residues. V lost 0 bases and J lost 7; bases outside the gene matches: 3. The CDR3 sequence: CASSIEGTSGKNEQFF. Here the CDR3 DNA reads TGTGCCAGTAGTATAGAGGGGACTAGCGGGAAAAATGAGCAGTTCTTC.

The gene calls are TRBV5-5 and TRBJ2-2, with 11 nucleotides matching TRBD2. The CDR3 consists of 16 residues. Germline-derived CDR1 and CDR2 are SGHKS and YYEKEE (reference sequence). Losses at the gene ends were 3 bases for V and 5 bases for J; bases not matched to a gene: 6. CDR3 sequence reads: CASSSLAGGMTGELFF. The DNA of the CDR3 is TGTGCCAGCAGCTCGTTAGCGGGGGGGATGACCGGGGAGCTGTTTTTT.

This chain connects TRBV5-4 to TRBJ1-1; 8 bases are shared with TRBD1. CDR1 is SGHNT and CDR2 is YYREEE in the germline V gene (reference sequence). The CDR3 consists of 14 residues. V dropped 5 bases and J dropped 2; count of bases not matched to a gene: 5. As DNA, the CDR3 is TGTGCCAGCAGACAGGACAGGGCCAACACTGAAGCTTTCTTT. As protein: CASRQDRANTEAFF. The complete variable domain, with remaining parts taken from reference TRBV5-4 and TRBJ1-1, reads ETGVTQSPTHLIKTRGQQVTLRCSSQSGHNTVSWYQQALGQGPQFIFQYYREEENGRGNFPPRFSGLQFPNYSSELNVNALELDDSALYLCASRQDRANTEAFFGQGTRLTVV.

The V call is TRBV28, the J call TRBJ1-1; D gene unclear. V was shortened by 2 bases and J by 7 bases, with 8 bases between the two germline ends. The length of the CDR3 is 12 residues. Per the germline V gene, CDR1 is MDHEN and CDR2 is SYDVKM. The CDR3 protein is CASSLVGVEAFF. CDR3 nucleotides: TGTGCCAGCAGTTTAGTCGGGGTTGAAGCTTTCTTT.

Points on this clone: The junction shows a germline mismatch at one end, possibly a read error. The genes are TRBV28 and TRBJ2-4; 7 nucleotides match TRBD1. Germline CDR1 MDHEN, CDR2 SYDVKM. CDR3 size: 13 residues. CDR3 DNA: TGTGCCAGCAGCTTAAGGGGGCACAGGGGCCCGAACTTC. Protein: CASSLRGHRGPNF.